This TCR beta chain emerged from a study of shared clonotypes between healthy human individuals. Data came from immunoSEQ multiplex PCR; TCRdb stores just in-frame clones and leaves some out. In the table there are approximately 980,000 clones, over 75% of which are singletons. The length of the CDR3 is 13 residues. CDR1 and CDR2 from the germline V gene are GTSNPN and SVGIG (reference sequence). Trimming left V 6 bases short and J 1 base short, with 12 bases between. The source material was memory CD4+ T cells sorted from blood. Sample subset: CD45RA-negative fraction. This chain uses TRBV30 with TRBJ2-5; D not resolved. The sequence was obtained from a man younger than 30 in good health. This CDR3 reads CACTVGSQETQYF. As DNA, the CDR3 is TGTGCCTGCACGGTAGGGTCCCAAGAGACCCAGTACTTC.